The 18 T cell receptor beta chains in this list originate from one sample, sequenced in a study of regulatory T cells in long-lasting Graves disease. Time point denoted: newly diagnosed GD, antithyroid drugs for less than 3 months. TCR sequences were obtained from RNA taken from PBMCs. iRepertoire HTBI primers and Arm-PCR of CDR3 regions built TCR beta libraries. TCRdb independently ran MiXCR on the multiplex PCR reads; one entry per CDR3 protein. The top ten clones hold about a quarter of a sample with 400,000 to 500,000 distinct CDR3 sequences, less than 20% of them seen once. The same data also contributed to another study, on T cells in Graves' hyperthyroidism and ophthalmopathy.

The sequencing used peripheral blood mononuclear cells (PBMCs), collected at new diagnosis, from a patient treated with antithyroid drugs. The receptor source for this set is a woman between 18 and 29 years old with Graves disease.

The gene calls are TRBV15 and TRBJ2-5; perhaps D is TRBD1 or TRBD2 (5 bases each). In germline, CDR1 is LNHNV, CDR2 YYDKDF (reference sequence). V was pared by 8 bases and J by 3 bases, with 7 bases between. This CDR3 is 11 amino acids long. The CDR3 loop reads CATGTKETQYF. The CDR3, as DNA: TGTGCCACCGGGACGAAAGAGACCCAGTACTTC. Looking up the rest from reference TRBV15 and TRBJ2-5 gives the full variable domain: DAMVIQNPRYQVTQFGKPVTLSCSQTLNHNVMYWYQQKSSQAPKLLFHYYDKDFNNEADTPDNFQSRRPNTSFCFLDIRSPGLGDTAMYLCATGTKETQYFGPGTRLLVL.

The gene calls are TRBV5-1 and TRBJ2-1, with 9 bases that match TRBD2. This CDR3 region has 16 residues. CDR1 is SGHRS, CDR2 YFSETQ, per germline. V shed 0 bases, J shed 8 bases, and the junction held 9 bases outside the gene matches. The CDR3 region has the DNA TGCGCCAGCAGCTTGGTAGCGGGAGTGGGTTCCCATGAGCAGTTCTTC. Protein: CASSLVAGVGSHEQFF.

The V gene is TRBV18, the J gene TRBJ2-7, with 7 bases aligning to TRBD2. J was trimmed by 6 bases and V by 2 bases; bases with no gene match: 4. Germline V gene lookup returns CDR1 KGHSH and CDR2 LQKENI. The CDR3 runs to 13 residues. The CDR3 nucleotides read TGTGCCAGCTCACCAGAGCGGGACCTCGAGCAGTACTTC. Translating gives CASSPERDLEQYF.

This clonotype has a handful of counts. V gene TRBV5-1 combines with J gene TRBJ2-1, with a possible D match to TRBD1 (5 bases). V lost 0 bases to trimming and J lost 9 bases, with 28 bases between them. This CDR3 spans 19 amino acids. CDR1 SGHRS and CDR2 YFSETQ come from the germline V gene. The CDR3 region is CASSLGRFQRQPGIGEQFF. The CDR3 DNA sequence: TGCGCCAGCAGCTTGGGTCGCTTCCAGCGACAGCCTGGGATCGGTGAGCAGTTCTTC.

The chain's CDR3 is CASSYGSDRGNIQYF. In DNA form, the CDR3 reads TGCGCCAGCAGCTACGGATCGGATCGGGGAAACATTCAGTACTTC. The gene calls are TRBV5-1 and TRBJ2-4, with a possible D match to TRBD2 (5 bases). The V and J ends lost 3 bases and 6 bases respectively, with 16 bases between them. The germline gives CDR1 SGHRS, CDR2 YFSETQ. The CDR3 spans 15 residues.

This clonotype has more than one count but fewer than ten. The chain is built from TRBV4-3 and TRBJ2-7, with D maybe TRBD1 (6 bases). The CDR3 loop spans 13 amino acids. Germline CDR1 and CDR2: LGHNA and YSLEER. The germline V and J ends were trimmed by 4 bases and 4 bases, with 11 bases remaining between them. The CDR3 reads CASSPGEGYEQYF. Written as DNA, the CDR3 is TGCGCCAGCAGCCCAGGGGAAGGGTACGAGCAGTACTTC.

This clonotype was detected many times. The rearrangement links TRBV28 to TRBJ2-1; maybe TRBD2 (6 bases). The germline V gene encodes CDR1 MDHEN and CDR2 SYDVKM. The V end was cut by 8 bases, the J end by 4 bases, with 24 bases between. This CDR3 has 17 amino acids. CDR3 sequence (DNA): TGTGCCAGCGCGGGTTTAGTTAGGAGTGGGGGGTACAATGAGCAGTTCTTC. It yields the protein CASAGLVRSGGYNEQFF.

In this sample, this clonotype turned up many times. The CDR3 protein is CASSSSQSGTGEQYF. The CDR3 region has the DNA TGTGCCAGCAGCTCGAGCCAGTCCGGGACAGGGGAGCAGTACTTC. The genes are TRBV7-2 and TRBJ2-7, with 9 bases matching TRBD1. With 4 bases clipped from V and 7 bases from J, the junction kept 11 bases outside the gene matches. Germline lookup yields CDR1 SGHTA and CDR2 FQGNSA. This CDR3 has 15 amino acids.

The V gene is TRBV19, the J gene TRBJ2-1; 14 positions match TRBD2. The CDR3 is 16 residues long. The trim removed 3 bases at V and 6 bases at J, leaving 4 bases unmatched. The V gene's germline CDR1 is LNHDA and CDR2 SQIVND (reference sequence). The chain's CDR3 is CASSIGTSGRVNEQFF. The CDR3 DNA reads TGTGCCAGTAGTATTGGGACTAGCGGGAGAGTCAATGAGCAGTTCTTC. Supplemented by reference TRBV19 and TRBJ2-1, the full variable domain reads DGGITQSPKYLFRKEGQNVTLSCEQNLNHDAMYWYRQDPGQGLRLIYYSQIVNDFQKGDIAEGYSVSREKKESFPLTVTSAQKNPTAFYLCASSIGTSGRVNEQFFGPGTRLTVL.

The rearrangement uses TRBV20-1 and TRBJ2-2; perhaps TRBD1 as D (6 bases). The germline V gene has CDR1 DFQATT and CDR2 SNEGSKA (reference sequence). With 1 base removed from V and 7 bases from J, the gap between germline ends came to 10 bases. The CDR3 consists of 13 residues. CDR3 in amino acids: CSARGGLNGELFF. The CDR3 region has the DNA TGCAGTGCTAGAGGGGGGCTTAACGGGGAGCTGTTTTTT.

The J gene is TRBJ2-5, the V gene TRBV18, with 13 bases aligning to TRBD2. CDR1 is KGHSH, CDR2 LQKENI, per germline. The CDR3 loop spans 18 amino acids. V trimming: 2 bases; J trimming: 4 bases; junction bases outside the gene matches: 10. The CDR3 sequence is CASSPKPGLAGSGETQYF. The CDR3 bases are TGTGCCAGCTCACCAAAACCGGGACTAGCGGGGTCGGGAGAGACCCAGTACTTC.

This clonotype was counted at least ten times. CDR3 DNA sequence: TGTGCCAGCAGCAGCAGACTAGCGGGAGGTGGGACCCAGTACTTC. The encoded protein is CASSSRLAGGGTQYF. The chain carries TRBV3-1 and TRBJ2-5; 13 bases fit TRBD2. The CDR3 has 15 residues. Germline V lookup: CDR1 LGHDT, CDR2 YNNKEL (reference sequence). The junction had 7 bases not matched to a gene; V was cut back by 5 bases and J by 7 bases.

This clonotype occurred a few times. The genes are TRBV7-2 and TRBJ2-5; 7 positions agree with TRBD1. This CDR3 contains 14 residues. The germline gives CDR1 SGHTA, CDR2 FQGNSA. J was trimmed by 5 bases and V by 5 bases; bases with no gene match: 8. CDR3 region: CASSPVGGWETQYF. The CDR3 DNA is TGTGCCAGCAGCCCTGTAGGGGGCTGGGAGACCCAGTACTTC.

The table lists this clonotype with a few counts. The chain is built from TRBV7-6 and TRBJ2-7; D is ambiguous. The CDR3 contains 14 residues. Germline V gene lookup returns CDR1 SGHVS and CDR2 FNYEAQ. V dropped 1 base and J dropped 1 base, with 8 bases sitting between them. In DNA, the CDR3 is TGTGCCAGCAGCTTAGAGGACGGGTCCTACGAGCAGTACTTC. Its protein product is CASSLEDGSYEQYF.

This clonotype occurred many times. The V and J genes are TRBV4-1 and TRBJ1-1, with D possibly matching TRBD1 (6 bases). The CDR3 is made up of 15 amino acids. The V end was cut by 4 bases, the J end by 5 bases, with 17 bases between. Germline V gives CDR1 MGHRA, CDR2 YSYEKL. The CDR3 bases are TGCGCCAGCAGCCCACGTAGCGGGGGGCATACTGAAGCTTTCTTT. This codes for CASSPRSGGHTEAFF.

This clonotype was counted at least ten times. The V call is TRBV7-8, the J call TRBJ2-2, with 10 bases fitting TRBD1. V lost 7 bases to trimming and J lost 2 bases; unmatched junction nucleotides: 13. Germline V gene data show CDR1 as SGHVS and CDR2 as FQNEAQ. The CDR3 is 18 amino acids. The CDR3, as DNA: TGTGCCAGCACCCACCCGGGACAGGGGTCCTTAAACACCGGGGAGCTGTTTTTT. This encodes CASTHPGQGSLNTGELFF.

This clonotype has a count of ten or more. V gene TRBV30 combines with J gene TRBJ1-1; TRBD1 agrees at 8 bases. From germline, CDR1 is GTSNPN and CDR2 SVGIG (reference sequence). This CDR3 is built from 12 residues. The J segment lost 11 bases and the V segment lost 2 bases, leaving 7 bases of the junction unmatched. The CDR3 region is CAWSLRDRPAFF. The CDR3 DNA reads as TGTGCCTGGAGTCTCCGGGACAGGCCCGCTTTCTTT.

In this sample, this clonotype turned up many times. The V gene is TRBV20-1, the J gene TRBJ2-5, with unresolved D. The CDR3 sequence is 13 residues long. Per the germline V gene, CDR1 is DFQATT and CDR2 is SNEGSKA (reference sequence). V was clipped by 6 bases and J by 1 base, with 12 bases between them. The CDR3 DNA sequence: TGCAGTGCGCCGATTCTCTCCCAAGAGACCCAGTACTTC. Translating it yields CSAPILSQETQYF.